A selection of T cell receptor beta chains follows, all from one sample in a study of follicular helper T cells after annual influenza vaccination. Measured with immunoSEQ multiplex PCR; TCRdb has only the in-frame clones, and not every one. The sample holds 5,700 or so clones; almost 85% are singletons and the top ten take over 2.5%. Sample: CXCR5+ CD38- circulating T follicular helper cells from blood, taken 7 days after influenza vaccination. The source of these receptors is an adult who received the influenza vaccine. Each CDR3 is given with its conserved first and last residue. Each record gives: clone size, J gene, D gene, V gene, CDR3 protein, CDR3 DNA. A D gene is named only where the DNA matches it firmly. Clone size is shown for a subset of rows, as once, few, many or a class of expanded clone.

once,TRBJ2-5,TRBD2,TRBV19,CASSTPRGGQETQYF,TGTGCCAGTAGTACCCCGCGGGGGGGGCAAGAGACCCAGTACTTC
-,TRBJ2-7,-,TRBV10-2,CASRGITVNEQYF,TGCGCCAGCAGAGGTATCACCGTCAACGAGCAGTACTTC
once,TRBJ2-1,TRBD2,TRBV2,CARTSGATYNEQFF,TGTGCCAGGACTAGCGGGGCGACCTACAATGAGCAGTTCTTC
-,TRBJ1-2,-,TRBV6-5,CASSYRRVGGYTF,TGTGCCAGCAGTTACCGAAGGGTGGGCGGCTACACCTTC
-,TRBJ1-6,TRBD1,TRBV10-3,CAISEAGTDNNSPLHF,TGTGCCATCAGTGAGGCCGGGACAGACAATAATTCACCCCTCCACTTT
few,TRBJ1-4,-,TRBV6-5,CASRRTATNEKLFF,TGTGCCAGCAGACGGACAGCAACTAATGAAAAACTGTTTTTT
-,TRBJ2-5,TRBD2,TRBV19,CASSRTRAGVRETQYF,TGTGCCAGTAGTCGGACCAGAGCGGGGGTCCGGGAGACCCAGTACTTC
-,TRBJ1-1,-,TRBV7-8,CASSLGGQTEAFF,TGTGCCAGCAGCTTAGGTGGACAGACTGAAGCTTTCTTT
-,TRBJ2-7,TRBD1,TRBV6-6,CASSPRDRSSYEQYF,TGTGCCAGCAGCCCCCGGGACAGGAGCTCCTACGAGCAGTACTTC
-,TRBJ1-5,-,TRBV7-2,CASSPNQGGNSNQPQHF,TGTGCCAGCAGCCCTAACCAGGGCGGGAATAGCAATCAGCCCCAGCATTTT
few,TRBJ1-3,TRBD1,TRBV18,CASSPVGTGSSGNTIYF,TGTGCCAGCTCACCAGTAGGGACAGGGAGCTCTGGAAACACCATATATTTT
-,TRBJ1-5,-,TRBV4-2,CASSQDGPAGQPQHF,TGTGCCAGCAGCCAAGATGGACCGGCGGGTCAGCCCCAGCATTTT
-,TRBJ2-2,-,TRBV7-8,CASSLVRVRGLKAGELFF,TGTGCCAGCAGCTTAGTTCGTGTACGGGGCCTTAAGGCCGGGGAGCTGTTTTTT
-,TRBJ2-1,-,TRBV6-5,CASSYSRVTEQFF,TGTGCCAGCAGTTACTCGCGGGTTACTGAGCAGTTCTTC
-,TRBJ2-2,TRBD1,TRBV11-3,CASSPRQGAPGELFF,TGTGCCAGCAGCCCGCGACAGGGGGCACCCGGGGAGCTGTTTTTT
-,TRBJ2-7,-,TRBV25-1,CASSGKSLRYF,TGTGCCAGCAGCGGAAAAAGCCTTCGGTACTTC
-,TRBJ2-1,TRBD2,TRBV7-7,CASSRSGASYNEQFF,TGTGCTAGCAGCCGGAGCGGGGCGTCCTACAATGAGCAGTTCTTC
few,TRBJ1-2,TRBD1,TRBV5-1,CASRQGADYGYTF,TGCGCCAGCCGACAGGGGGCGGACTATGGCTACACCTTC
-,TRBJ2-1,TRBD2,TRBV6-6,CASSYSSSGSYYEQFF,TGTGCCAGCAGTTACTCCTCCAGCGGGAGTTACTATGAGCAGTTCTTC
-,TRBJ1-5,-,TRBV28,CASSRGTRDQPQHF,TGTGCCAGCAGCCGGGGGACCAGGGATCAGCCCCAGCATTTT
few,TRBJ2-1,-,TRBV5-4,CASSLRSGEQFF,TGTGCCAGCAGCTTGAGGTCCGGTGAGCAGTTCTTC
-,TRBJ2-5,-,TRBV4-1,CASSPPGSKGETQYF,TGCGCCAGCAGCCCACCCGGGAGTAAAGGGGAGACCCAGTACTTC
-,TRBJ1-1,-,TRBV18,CASSPTAGDTEAFF,TGTGCCAGCTCACCAACCGCGGGGGACACTGAAGCTTTCTTT
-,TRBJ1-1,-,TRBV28,CASSFGVSEGTEAFF,TGTGCCAGCAGTTTTGGGGTTTCGGAGGGCACTGAAGCTTTCTTT
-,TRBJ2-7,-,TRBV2,CASRGPGSGQYF,TGTGCCAGCAGGGGACCGGGGAGCGGGCAGTACTTC
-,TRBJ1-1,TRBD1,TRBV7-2,CASSPDRVNTEAFF,TGTGCCAGCAGCCCGGACAGGGTGAACACTGAAGCTTTCTTT
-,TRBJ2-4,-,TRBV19,CASSQTGLAKNIQYF,TGTGCCAGTTCCCAGACGGGTCTAGCCAAAAACATTCAGTACTTC
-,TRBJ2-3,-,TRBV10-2,CASSEARRTGSTDTQYF,TGCGCCAGCAGTGAGGCAAGGAGAACAGGGAGCACAGATACGCAGTATTTT
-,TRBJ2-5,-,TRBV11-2,CASSLWGSSSTETQYF,TGTGCCAGCAGCTTATGGGGGTCGAGTTCTACCGAGACCCAGTACTTC
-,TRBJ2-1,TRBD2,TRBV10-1,CASSATSGSSSRNEQFF,TGCGCCAGCAGTGCCACCAGCGGGAGTTCCTCTCGAAATGAGCAGTTCTTC
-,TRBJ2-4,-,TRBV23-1,CASSQSVGAVSLAKNIQYF,TGCGCCAGCAGTCAATCTGTGGGAGCAGTGTCCCTAGCCAAAAACATTCAGTACTTC
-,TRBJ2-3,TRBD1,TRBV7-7,CASSRQGGDTQYF,TGTGCTAGCAGCCGACAGGGGGGAGATACGCAGTATTTT
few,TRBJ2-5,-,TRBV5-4,CASSLGGTETQYF,TGTGCCAGCAGCTTGGGAGGGACGGAGACCCAGTACTTC
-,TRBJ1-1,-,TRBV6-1,CATSGTRTATEAFF,TGTGCCACTTCGGGTACTAGGACAGCCACTGAAGCTTTCTTT
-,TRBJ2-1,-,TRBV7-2,CASSLVGQAYNEQFF,TGTGCCAGCAGCTTAGTCGGGCAGGCCTACAATGAGCAGTTCTTC
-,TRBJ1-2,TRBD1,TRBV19,CASSTRTGDYGYTF,TGTGCCAGTAGTACTAGGACAGGGGACTATGGCTACACCTTC
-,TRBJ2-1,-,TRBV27,CASSPPLGAEQFF,TGTGCCAGCAGCCCCCCCCTGGGGGCTGAGCAGTTCTTC
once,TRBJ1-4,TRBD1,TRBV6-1,CASSDRDRGNEKLFF,TGTGCCAGCAGTGACCGGGACAGGGGTAATGAAAAACTGTTTTTT
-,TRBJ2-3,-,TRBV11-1,CASSPQGFTDTQYF,TGTGCCAGCAGCCCCCAGGGGTTCACAGATACGCAGTATTTT
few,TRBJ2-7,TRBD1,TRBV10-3,CASSSGQGPSEQYF,TGTGCCAGCAGCTCGGGACAGGGTCCCAGCGAGCAGTACTTC
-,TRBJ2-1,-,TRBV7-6,CASSPPRANEQFF,TGTGCCAGCAGCCCCCCCCGGGCTAATGAGCAGTTCTTC
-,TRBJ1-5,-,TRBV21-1,CASSKEVQGDYSNQPQHF,TGTGCCAGCAGCAAAGAGGTACAGGGCGACTATAGCAATCAGCCCCAGCATTTT